This TCR beta chain was identified during a study of shared clonotypes between healthy human individuals. Study-level results: Relative to memory subsets, naive subsets generally showed larger estimated richness. Lower generation probabilities were found for non-shared clonotypes than for those shared by all four donors.

The V gene lost 1 base and the J gene lost 0 bases, with 16 bases spanning the gap. The CDR3 is 18 residues long. CDR1 is SNHLY and CDR2 is FYNNEI in the germline V gene. Every subset's genomic DNA went evenly onto several immunoSEQ plates. Template for every sorted-subset replicate PCR totaled around 210 ng DNA, tens of thousands of T cell genomes. Repertoires were generated with immunoSEQ multiplex PCR, while TCRdb's copy carries only in-frame clones and drops some. The data contain about 2.2 million clones, 85% to 95% of them singletons. CD45RO-negative, CCR7-selected cells formed the naive CD8 fraction, which excluded terminally differentiated effector memory CD45RA+ cells. Concerning this clone: Antigen specificity is unknown.

The J gene is TRBJ1-5, the V gene TRBV2; no clear D gene. The TCR originated in a man aged 18 to 29 in good health. Some clones in this sample may be carry-over from other donors' samples. The material sequenced was naive CD8+ T cells from PBMCs. The CDR3 protein is CASSEVAYLRDSNQPQHF. The DNA for the CDR3 is TGTGCCAGCAGTGAAGTGGCTTACCTCAGAGATAGCAATCAGCCCCAGCATTTT.